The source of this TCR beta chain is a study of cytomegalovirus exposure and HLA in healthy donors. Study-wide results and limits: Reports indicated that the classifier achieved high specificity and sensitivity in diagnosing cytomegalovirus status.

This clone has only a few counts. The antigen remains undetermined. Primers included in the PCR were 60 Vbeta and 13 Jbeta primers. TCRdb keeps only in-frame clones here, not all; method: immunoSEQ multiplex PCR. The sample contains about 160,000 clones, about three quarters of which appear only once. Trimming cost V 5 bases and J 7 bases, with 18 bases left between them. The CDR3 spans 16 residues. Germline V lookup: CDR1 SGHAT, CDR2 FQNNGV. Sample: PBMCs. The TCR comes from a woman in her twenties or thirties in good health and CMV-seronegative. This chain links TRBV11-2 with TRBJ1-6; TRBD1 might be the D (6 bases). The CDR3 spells CASSPRAGQENSPLHF. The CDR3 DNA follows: TGTGCCAGCAGCCCGAGAGCGGGACAAGAGAATTCACCCCTCCACTTT. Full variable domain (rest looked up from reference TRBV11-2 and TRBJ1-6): EAGVAQSPRYKIIEKRQSVAFWCNPISGHATLYWYQQILGQGPKLLIQFQNNGVVDDSQLPKDRFSAERLKGVDSTLKIQPAKLEDSAVYLCASSPRAGQENSPLHFGNGTRLTVT.